This TCR beta chain stems from a study of control samples from healthy donors and cancer patients. Trimming removed 2 bases at V and 4 bases at J, with 11 bases between. The germline V gene has CDR1 SGHAT and CDR2 FQNNGV. The CDR3 is 15 amino acids. Generated by immunoSEQ multiplex PCR, the TCRdb table keeps only in-frame clones and is missing some. The repertoire includes 150,000 to 200,000 clones, 90% to 95% of them detected once, and roughly 0.7% sits in the top ten. This clonotype was obtained from a woman aged 25 to 39 in good health. Sequencing used blood. This chain uses TRBV11-2 with TRBJ2-2; TRBD1 might be the D (5 bases). The CDR3 here is CASSLTGRSTGELFF. The CDR3 bases are TGTGCCAGCAGCTTAACAGGAAGGTCCACCGGGGAGCTGTTTTTT.